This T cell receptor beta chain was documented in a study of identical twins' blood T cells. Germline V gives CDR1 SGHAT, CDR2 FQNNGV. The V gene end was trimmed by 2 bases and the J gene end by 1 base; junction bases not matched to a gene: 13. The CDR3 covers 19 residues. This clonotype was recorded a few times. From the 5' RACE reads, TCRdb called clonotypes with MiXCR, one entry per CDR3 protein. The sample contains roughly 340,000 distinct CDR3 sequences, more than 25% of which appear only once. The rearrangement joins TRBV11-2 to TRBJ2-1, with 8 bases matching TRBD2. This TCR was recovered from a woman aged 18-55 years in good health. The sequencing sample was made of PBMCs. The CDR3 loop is CASSLPTGRLASSYNEQFF. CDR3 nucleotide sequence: TGTGCCAGCAGCTTACCGACCGGGAGACTAGCGAGTTCCTACAATGAGCAGTTCTTC.